This T cell receptor (beta chain) was identified in a study of shared clonotypes between healthy human individuals (TCRdb year 2020). With regard to the full study: The cohort comprised two women and three men aged 18 to 49 years. Each donor's leukapheresis produced roughly between roughly 0.9 and 8.9 billion PBMCs. To estimate repertoire size and how much clonotypes are shared between individuals, the study performed deep sequencing of blood TCR repertoires from about 5 healthy adults. Per donor, three plates each were used for CD4 naive and CD4 memory, two for CD8 naive, and one for CD8 memory. To increase sequencing depth and limit assay-specific biases, TCR repertoire library preparation and sequencing were carried out by different laboratories using diverse techniques.

With respect to this clone: Its antigen has not been determined. Per-base quality was not reported, and no clone a single base away is much larger than it.

Healthy HIV-negative adults with no recently reported acute infections or vaccinations were included as donors. Every donor was a Caucasian adult residing in Nashville, Tennessee, USA. Magnetic negative selection was used to enrich CD4+ T cells, after which naive cells were positively selected on CD45RA and the negative fraction became the memory subset. Blood was obtained by leukapheresis, after which PBMCs were separated by Ficoll-Histopaque density gradient centrifugation and cryopreserved in liquid nitrogen vapor phase. Analytical flow cytometry was used to check the purity and quantity of each magnetically sorted T cell population. From each sorted fraction, genomic DNA was isolated and quantified by UV absorbance on a Nanodrop 2000c. Summary of the overall study and its limitations: Across a handful of donors, 4.5% to 6.5% of naive CD4, approximately 3.6% of naive CD8, about 2% of memory CD4, and about 0.44% of memory CD8 clonotypes were shared. Based on pairwise subsampling, the degree of clonotype sharing among donors was expected to be affected by sequencing depth. Compared with non-shared clonotypes, the clonotypes found in all four sorted-subset donors had higher generation probabilities. Naive subsets generally had larger estimated clonotype richness than memory subsets. Rarefaction of sorted-subset datasets indicated incomplete sequencing despite the large sequencing depth. Only blood was sampled, and tissue TCR repertoires likely differ from those in blood. The genetic and exposure-history diversity represented was limited by the small number of donors.

Using the deep immunoSEQ assay, TCR CDR3 regions were amplified from genomic DNA by multiplex PCR. For each cell subset, the extracted genomic DNA was distributed evenly across all wells of several immunoSEQ 96-well plates, and each plate served as one replicate. For sorted subsets, 200 to 250 ng genomic DNA, equal to tens of thousands of T cell genomes, was loaded into each replicate PCR. The purified libraries were quantified using a Qubit 3.0 fluorometer, sized with a Bioanalyzer 2100, and then quantified again using the KAPA Library Quantification kit. Each immunoSEQ 96-well plate was sequenced on its own single-read 150-cycle Illumina NextSeq 550 flow cell. As for the authors' bioinformatics: Because the immunoSEQ output held only junctional sequences and lacked quality scores, the filtering could not match the filtering applied to full-length reads. Sequences were annotated with PyIR, a Python wrapper for IgBLAST v1.9, using IMGT germline references to assign V/J genes and CDR3. Reads with weak V/J assignments (E-value above 1e-6), missing CDR3, stop codons, out-of-frame junctions, or ambiguous translated residues were removed. V3J clonotypes were defined by identical inferred V gene, J gene, and CDR3 amino acid sequence. The percentage overlap between two repertoires was calculated by dividing the number of shared unique clonotypes by the size of the smaller repertoire. Repertoire richness was assessed with RTK rarefaction, the Chao1 estimator, and Recon v2.1 estimates of unobserved clonotypes. For all TCRbeta clonotypes obtained by the gDNA method from a few donors, generation probabilities were computed with OLGA. The immuneACCESS repertoire file appears here via TCRdb, limited to in-frame rearrangements. These files lack a portion of the clones; in checked studies, under half of the deficit traces to unresolved V genes, and the cause of the others is not known. V and J calls and clone size are copied from that table; D and trimming were computed from the DNA. In all, the sample holds about 2 million clones, and about 95% of those were seen once. Of the sample, 0.13% falls within the top ten clones.

Per the germline V gene (reference sequence), LNHDA is the CDR1 and SQIVND is the CDR2. V and J lose 5 bases and 0 bases, and a span of 8 bases separates them. Inclusive of the bounding cysteine and phenylalanine, the CDR3 is 13 residues long. Kept here is only the CDR3 DNA, which spans 39 bases and is read in frame from base 1. Sequenced: naive CD4+ T cells sorted from blood. Per the publication, the cell subset or site label means: CD45RA+ positively selected. The V gene is TRBV19 and the J gene is TRBJ2-7; no confident D gene assignment can be made. The clonotype originates from a man between 18 and 29 years old in good health. The DNA reads as follows: TGTGCCAGTAGTGCCCGGGTCTCCTACGAGCAGTACTTC. It specifies CASSARVSYEQYF.